This TCR beta chain emerged from a study of cytomegalovirus exposure and HLA in healthy donors. About the study: Genetic ancestry analysis placed about 80% of the roughly 400 donors that were genotyped in the Caucasian-associated cluster.

This clone turned up a few times. Its antigen is still unknown. With 60 Vbeta and 13 Jbeta primers, the PCR was carried out. The method was immunoSEQ multiplex PCR; TCRdb's version includes in-frame clones alone and lacks a portion of them. The top ten clones hold approximately 4.3% of a sample with 97,000 or so clones, 63% of them seen once. Study-wide results and caveats: TCR beta V- and J-gene trimming was later associated with a missense DCLRE1C variant. A classifier reportedly called cytomegalovirus status with high sensitivity and specificity. An observed cluster of highly shared sequence variants was recorded as a likely sequencing artifact.

The CDR3 consists of 14 residues. In germline, CDR1 is SGHDT, CDR2 YYEEEE. V lost 1 base and J 4 bases, leaving 11 bases between the germline ends. The sample was PBMCs. The TCR was taken from a human donor in good health. The rearrangement links TRBV5-6 to TRBJ1-2, with D hard to call. This CDR3 reads CASSLMGQTYGYTF. The DNA of the CDR3 is TGTGCCAGCAGCTTGATGGGCCAAACCTATGGCTACACCTTC.